Below are 20 T cell receptor beta chains sequenced from a single sample in a study of blood T cell repertoires in COVID-19. TCRdb keeps only in-frame clones here, not all; method: immunoSEQ multiplex PCR. The table has about 270,000 clones, 70% to 90% seen once; the top ten hold roughly 4.3%. Sequenced: PBMCs or T cells enriched from blood (not recorded which). These TCRs come from a woman aged 25 to 45 with acute COVID-19.

The CDR3 loop reads CASSRTTNYGYTF. The CDR3 region has the DNA TGTGCCAGCAGTCGGACTACAAACTATGGCTACACCTTC. The rearrangement uses TRBV12-3 or TRBV12-4 and TRBJ1-2; D unclear. The CDR3 length is 13 residues. V lost 5 bases and J lost 2, with 9 bases in between.

The chain combines TRBV7-2 with TRBJ2-7; 9 bases are a match to TRBD1. The CDR3 covers 19 residues. V dropped 3 bases and J dropped 6; count of bases not matched to a gene: 21. Germline assignment: CDR1 SGHTA and CDR2 FQGNSA. CDR3 residues: CASSLGGQGMQGAEFEQYF. Here the CDR3 DNA reads TGTGCCAGCAGCTTGGGGGGACAGGGTATGCAGGGCGCGGAGTTCGAGCAGTACTTC.

The rearrangement links TRBV11-3 to TRBJ2-1; TRBD2 aligns across 8 bases. Per germline, CDR1 SGHNT and CDR2 YENEEA. CDR3 length: 16 amino acids. Trimming at V came to 4 bases and at J to 5 bases, leaving 10 bases not matched to a gene. The CDR3 spells CASSSRGTRHDNEQFF. The CDR3 nucleotides read TGTGCCAGCAGCTCTAGAGGGACTAGACACGACAATGAGCAGTTCTTC.

The V and J genes are TRBV14 and TRBJ1-3; D gene uncertain. The germline CDR1 and CDR2 sequences are SGHDN and FVKESK. The CDR3 is made up of 14 amino acids. V lost 1 base and J 3 bases, leaving 7 bases between the germline ends. As DNA, the CDR3 is TGTGCCAGCAGCCAAGGATACTATGGAAACACCATATATTTT. Translated, it gives CASSQGYYGNTIYF.

The V gene is TRBV6-1, the J gene TRBJ2-5; 8 bases agree with TRBD1. The CDR3 extends over 14 amino acids. The J segment lost 5 bases and the V segment lost 2 bases, leaving 4 bases of the junction unmatched. Per the germline V gene, CDR1 is MNHNS and CDR2 is SASEGT. Written as DNA, the CDR3 is TGTGCCAGCAGTGAAATAGGGGACAGGGAGACCCAGTACTTC. Translating it yields CASSEIGDRETQYF.

V is TRBV10-3 and J is TRBJ2-3; TRBD1 might be the D (5 bases). The CDR3 has 14 residues. Germline V gives CDR1 ENHRY, CDR2 SYGVKD. V was clipped by 4 bases and J by 0 bases, with 8 bases between them. CDR3: CAISAQGSTDTQYF. The DNA for the CDR3 is TGTGCCATCAGTGCGCAGGGAAGCACAGATACGCAGTATTTT.

V and J are TRBV18 and TRBJ2-3; 9 nucleotides line up with TRBD1. Germline V gives CDR1 KGHSH, CDR2 LQKENI. The trim removed 3 bases at V and 5 bases at J, leaving 9 bases unmatched. CDR3 length: 16 amino acids. For the CDR3, the DNA is TGTGCCAGCTCACCCCCGAACAGGGGGCGCAGAGATACGCAGTATTTT. Translation: CASSPPNRGRRDTQYF.

This clone was observed a single time. V is TRBV5-1 and J is TRBJ2-1; maybe TRBD1 (6 bases). V dropped 8 bases and J dropped 0 bases, with 12 bases sitting between them. Germline V gives CDR1 SGHRS, CDR2 YFSETQ. The length of the CDR3 is 14 residues. The DNA for the CDR3 is TGCGCCAGTGGACAGACCACCTCCTACAATGAGCAGTTCTTC. As protein: CASGQTTSYNEQFF. Combining the CDR3 with reference TRBV5-1 and TRBJ2-1 gives the whole variable domain KAGVTQTPRYLIKTRGQQVTLSCSPISGHRSVSWYQQTPGQGLQFLFEYFSETQRNKGNFPGRFSGRQFSNSRSEMNVSTLELGDSALYLCASGQTTSYNEQFFGPGTRLTVL.

The chain has TRBV4-1 and TRBJ1-5; D uncertain. V lost 4 bases, J lost 2 bases, and 15 bases lay in between. The CDR3 sequence is 16 residues long. The germline V gene has CDR1 MGHRA and CDR2 YSYEKL. CDR3 sequence reads: CASSPTAGSGNQPQHF. DNA of the CDR3: TGCGCCAGCAGCCCTACGGCAGGTAGTGGCAATCAGCCCCAGCATTTT.

About this clone itself: This same CDR3 is encoded by further DNA sequences in the sample. The chain is built from TRBV29-1 and TRBJ1-1, with 9 bases that match TRBD1. Germline CDR1 SQVTM, CDR2 ANQGSEA. The CDR3 has 12 amino acids. Trimming cost V 4 bases and J 4 bases; bases outside gene matches: 1. DNA for the CDR3: TGCAGCGTTGGACAGGGGGGCACTGAAGCTTTCTTT. Encoded protein: CSVGQGGTEAFF. The whole variable domain, remainder taken from reference TRBV29-1 and TRBJ1-1, is SAVISQKPSRDICQRGTSLTIQCQVDSQVTMMFWYRQQPGQSLTLIATANQGSEATYESGFVIDKFPISRPNLTFSTLTVSNMSPEDSSIYLCSVGQGGTEAFFGQGTRLTVV.

V and J are TRBV4-1 and TRBJ2-5; 9 nucleotides match TRBD2. Germline V gene data show CDR1 as MGHRA and CDR2 as YSYEKL. J was trimmed by 5 bases and V by 3 bases; bases with no gene match: 13. The CDR3 runs 17 residues. CDR3 DNA: TGCGCCAGCAGCCATGTAGCGGGAGCGGTGAATGGGGAGACCCAGTACTTC. This gives the protein CASSHVAGAVNGETQYF.

The chain recombines TRBV6-5 with TRBJ1-1; D is possibly TRBD1 (5 bases). CDR3 length: 16 amino acids. Trimming cost V 0 bases and J 0 bases, with 11 bases left between them. Germline values: CDR1 MNHEY, CDR2 SVGAGI. The CDR3 DNA sequence: TGTGCCAGCAGTTACTCGACAGAAAGCATGAACACTGAAGCTTTCTTT. Translated: CASSYSTESMNTEAFF.

In its sample, this clone was seen a few times. This chain's CDR3 is CASSLLGSNGGNQPQHF. The DNA for the CDR3 is TGTGCCAGCAGTTTATTAGGGTCTAACGGGGGCAATCAGCCCCAGCATTTT. The V call is TRBV28, the J call TRBJ1-5; unclear D gene. Trimming shortened V by 1 base and J by 2 bases, and 15 bases separated the two germline ends. The CDR3 length is 17 residues. CDR1 and CDR2 from the germline V gene are MDHEN and SYDVKM. Supplemented by reference TRBV28 and TRBJ1-5, the full variable domain reads DVKVTQSSRYLVKRTGEKVFLECVQDMDHENMFWYRQDPGLGLRLIYFSYDVKMKEKGDIPEGYSVSREKKERFSLILESASTNQTSMYLCASSLLGSNGGNQPQHFGDGTRLSIL.

This chain uses TRBV10-3 with TRBJ1-3, with 9 bases fitting TRBD1. Germline V gives CDR1 ENHRY, CDR2 SYGVKD. The CDR3 covers 14 residues. V was clipped by 10 bases and J by 7 bases; unmatched bases: 11. The CDR3 region is CATTPGTGSNTIYF. The CDR3 DNA reads as TGTGCCACAACTCCCGGGACAGGGTCGAACACCATATATTTT.

The chain uses TRBV6-1 and TRBJ1-5; no reliable D call. V was shortened by 2 bases and J by 5 bases, with 7 bases between the two germline ends. This CDR3 contains 13 residues. Germline CDR1 and CDR2: MNHNS and SASEGT. CDR3 region: CASSELLDQPQHF. Written as DNA, the CDR3 is TGTGCCAGCAGTGAATTGTTAGATCAGCCCCAGCATTTT.

The chain combines TRBV18 with TRBJ2-7; TRBD1 matches at 8 bases. This CDR3 region has 14 residues. Germline V gene sequence: CDR1 KGHSH, CDR2 LQKENI. Trimming cost V 0 bases and J 3 bases; bases outside gene matches: 1. Written as DNA, the CDR3 is TGTGCCAGCTCACCACCGACAGGGGTCTACGAGCAGTACTTC. Protein: CASSPPTGVYEQYF.

The V gene is TRBV9, the J gene TRBJ1-1; a weak D match, TRBD1 (6 bases). CDR1 and CDR2 from the germline V gene are SGDLS and YYNGEE. Trimming took 3 bases from V and 2 from J, leaving 17 bases between them. The CDR3 runs 16 residues. The CDR3 DNA reads as TGTGCCAGCAGCGCCAACAGGGACACGCCTAACACTGAAGCTTTCTTT. This codes for CASSANRDTPNTEAFF.

In this sample, this clone turned up once. This sequence joins TRBV12-3 or TRBV12-4 and TRBJ2-1, with 10 nucleotides matching TRBD2. CDR3 length equals 12 residues. V was clipped by 5 bases and J by 14 bases; unmatched bases: 6. The CDR3 sequence is CASSDLLAGEFF. CDR3 coding DNA: TGTGCCAGCAGTGACCTCCTAGCGGGAGAGTTCTTC.

The rearrangement links TRBV28 to TRBJ1-1; TRBD1 might be the D (6 bases). Germline CDR1 MDHEN, CDR2 SYDVKM. This CDR3 spans 18 amino acids. The V and J ends lost 4 bases and 1 base respectively, with 22 bases between them. CDR3 nucleotides: TGTGCCAGCAGTTCTCCCCCAGGGGCCATTAACACGAACACTGAAGCTTTCTTT. It translates to CASSSPPGAINTNTEAFF.

This clone appeared a single time. The chain links TRBV27 to TRBJ2-5, with 13 bases matching TRBD2. Germline V gene sequence: CDR1 MNHEY, CDR2 SMNVEV (reference sequence). Unmatched junction bases numbered 8, after V lost 5 bases and J lost 5 bases. The CDR3 covers 16 residues. CDR3 coding DNA: TGTGCCAGCAGTCGGACTAGCGGGAGTCTCGGGGAGACCCAGTACTTC. The encoded protein is CASSRTSGSLGETQYF.